The 6 T cell receptor beta chains below all came from one sample that was sequenced in a study of blood T cell repertoires in COVID-19. Generated by immunoSEQ multiplex PCR, the TCRdb table keeps only in-frame clones and is missing some. The sample has more than 85,000 clones, over 85% seen once. The sample was peripheral blood. These TCRs come from a man in his 70s with acute or convalescent COVID-19.

The chain carries TRBV5-1 and TRBJ2-3, with 7 bases lining up with TRBD2. V lost 4 bases and J lost 6; bases outside the gene matches: 8. The germline V gene has CDR1 SGHRS and CDR2 YFSETQ. The length of the CDR3 is 14 residues. The CDR3 nucleotides are TGCGCCAGCAGCACGCGGACTAGTCAGGATACGCAGTATTTT. Translating gives CASSTRTSQDTQYF. The full variable domain, its missing parts supplied by reference TRBV5-1 and TRBJ2-3, is KAGVTQTPRYLIKTRGQQVTLSCSPISGHRSVSWYQQTPGQGLQFLFEYFSETQRNKGNFPGRFSGRQFSNSRSEMNVSTLELGDSALYLCASSTRTSQDTQYFGPGTRLTVL.

This rearrangement joins TRBV10-3 to TRBJ2-7; maybe TRBD1 (6 bases). The germline CDR1 and CDR2 sequences are ENHRY and SYGVKD. V lost 0 bases, J lost 3 bases, and 12 bases lay in between. CDR3 length equals 15 residues. The CDR3 loop reads CAISESSGAGYEQYF. The CDR3, as DNA: TGTGCCATCAGTGAGTCCTCAGGGGCTGGCTACGAGCAGTACTTC.

The chain carries TRBV19 and TRBJ1-2; no clear D gene. CDR1 and CDR2 (germline): LNHDA, SQIVND (reference sequence). Between the trimmed V and J ends, which lost 3 bases and 1 base, there was a span of 9 bases. The CDR3 has 14 amino acids. The CDR3 region is CASSIRQDNYGYTF. The CDR3 bases are TGTGCCAGTAGTATCCGGCAGGATAACTATGGCTACACCTTC.

The chain employs TRBV29-1 and TRBJ2-3; 7 nucleotides agree with TRBD1. Germline CDR1 SQVTM, CDR2 ANQGSEA. The trim removed 1 base at V and 4 bases at J, leaving 5 bases unmatched. CDR3 length: 14 residues. CDR3 sequence (DNA): TGCAGCGTTGAAGGTAACAGGGGCTCAGATACGCAGTATTTT. Translation: CSVEGNRGSDTQYF.

CDR3 amino acids: CASMQTGWVEDTEAFF. CDR3 coding DNA: TGTGCCAGTATGCAGACAGGGTGGGTGGAGGACACTGAAGCTTTCTTT. V is TRBV19 and J is TRBJ1-1; 7 positions agree with TRBD1. The CDR3 loop spans 16 amino acids. CDR1 is LNHDA and CDR2 is SQIVND in the germline V gene (reference sequence). Trimming took 7 bases from V and 3 from J; bases not matched to a gene: 14.

The V and J genes are TRBV28 and TRBJ2-5; 10 bases fit TRBD2. J gave up 3 bases and V 2 bases, and 15 bases lay outside the gene matches. The length of the CDR3 is 19 residues. Germline lookup yields CDR1 MDHEN and CDR2 SYDVKM. The CDR3 loop reads CASSLGPGSLAGSEETQYF. CDR3 sequence (DNA): TGTGCCAGCAGTTTAGGCCCGGGTTCACTAGCGGGATCCGAAGAGACCCAGTACTTC.